This T cell receptor beta chain derives from a study of cytomegalovirus exposure and HLA in healthy donors. Study-wide points: In a later analysis, a genetic analysis reported fewer productive-TCR N-insertions in an Asian-associated ancestry cluster than the cohort average. Later genetic work tied a missense DCLRE1C variant to beta-chain V and J trimming. CMV serostatus alone was available as immune exposure information.

The study ran its PCR with 60 Vbeta and 13 Jbeta primers. The assay was immunoSEQ multiplex PCR, and TCRdb's table has in-frame clones only and misses some. The sample includes around 120,000 clones, about 80% of them seen just once. About this clone itself: Its antigen remains unidentified.

The CDR3 consists of 14 residues. Germline CDR1 reads SGHDT; CDR2 reads YYEEEE. V was trimmed by 5 bases and J by 8 bases, leaving 19 bases between them. The sequenced sample consisted of PBMCs. This TCR was recovered from a man in his late teens or twenties in good health and CMV-seronegative. The V call is TRBV5-6, the J call TRBJ1-1; D may be TRBD1 (6 bases). The CDR3, as DNA: TGTGCCAGCAGACTTAGACTGAGGGGGGGGGAAGCTTTCTTT. Encoded protein: CASRLRLRGGEAFF.